The 26 T cell receptor beta chains below all came from one sample that was sequenced in a study of T cell responses to AZD1222 COVID-19 vaccine. Using immunoSEQ multiplex PCR, the repertoire was profiled, and TCRdb retains in-frame clones only, with some absent. The data contain 150,000 to 200,000 clones, around 88% of them singletons. Source: peripheral blood, taken on day 0 of AZD1222 vaccination. The receptors come from an adult in good health.

The rearrangement uses TRBV11-2 and TRBJ2-5, with D maybe TRBD2 (5 bases). Germline V gives CDR1 SGHAT, CDR2 FQNNGV. Trimming left V 4 bases short and J 3 bases short, with 18 bases between. This CDR3 is built from 16 residues. The CDR3 DNA sequence: TGTGCCAGCAGCTCTCGGTCTCGGGGATGGGAAGAGACCCAGTACTTC. Protein: CASSSRSRGWEETQYF.

The V call is TRBV19, the J call TRBJ1-2, with a tentative D call TRBD1 (5 bases). Germline values: CDR1 LNHDA, CDR2 SQIVND (reference sequence). V was trimmed by 4 bases and J by 6 bases, leaving 18 bases between them. The CDR3 runs 15 residues. CDR3 in DNA: TGTGCCAGTAGTACCCGTACAGGCCCGGCGGATGGCTACACCTTC. Translating it yields CASSTRTGPADGYTF.

This clone has a single count. This chain connects TRBV7-8 to TRBJ2-1; TRBD2 aligns across 11 bases. The germline V gene encodes CDR1 SGHVS and CDR2 FQNEAQ. The V and J ends lost 4 bases and 6 bases, in that order; junction bases with no gene match: 14. The CDR3 has 18 amino acids. Here the CDR3 DNA reads TGTGCCAGCAGCTCCCTCCCCCCCGGGCTAGCGGGGGGCAATGAGCAGTTCTTC. It translates to CASSSLPPGLAGGNEQFF.

V and J are TRBV5-6 and TRBJ2-7; D is perhaps TRBD1 or TRBD2 (5 bases each). The CDR3 loop spans 15 amino acids. The V and J ends lost 4 bases and 4 bases respectively, with 18 bases between them. Per the germline V gene, CDR1 is SGHDT and CDR2 is YYEEEE. In DNA form, the CDR3 reads TGTGCCAGCAGCGTGGACCCCGGGACCTCTTACGAGCAGTACTTC. Amino acid sequence: CASSVDPGTSYEQYF.

The chain combines TRBV3-1 (or the pseudogene TRBV3-2) with TRBJ2-3; 9 bases are a match to TRBD2. Germline V gives CDR1 LGHDT, CDR2 YNNKEL (reference sequence). After removal of 0 bases from V and 7 bases from J, the junction contained 8 bases not matched to a gene. The CDR3 is made up of 16 amino acids. The CDR3 DNA reads TGTGCCAGCAGCCAAGAAGGACTAGCGTTCCGACATACGCAGTATTTT. Translating it yields CASSQEGLAFRHTQYF.

The chain uses TRBV4-1 and TRBJ1-2; D remains unclear. Germline CDR1 is MGHRA and CDR2 is YSYEKL. V shed 0 bases and J shed 7 bases, with 15 bases lying between them. The length of the CDR3 is 15 residues. CDR3 coding DNA: TGCGCCAGCAGCCAAGAATACTATGATACGGGTGGCTACACCTTC. Its translation: CASSQEYYDTGGYTF.

The chain joins TRBV18 to TRBJ2-7; 9 nucleotides line up with TRBD1. Germline V gene data show CDR1 as KGHSH and CDR2 as LQKENI. The length of the CDR3 is 16 residues. The V gene end was trimmed by 3 bases and the J gene end by 4 bases; junction bases not matched to a gene: 10. The CDR3 DNA is TGTGCCAGCTCACCGGGTGCGGACAGGGGCCGATACGAGCAGTACTTC. Protein sequence: CASSPGADRGRYEQYF.

This sequence joins TRBV10-2 and TRBJ1-2, with D unresolved. V shed 6 bases and J shed 6 bases, with 8 bases lying between them. This CDR3 is 11 amino acids long. The germline V gene has CDR1 WSHSY and CDR2 SAAADI. The CDR3 reads CASRDADGYTF. CDR3 nucleotide sequence: TGCGCCAGCAGAGACGCGGATGGCTACACCTTC.

The chain recombines TRBV28 with TRBJ2-3; D perhaps matches TRBD1 (5 bases). Germline CDR1 and CDR2: MDHEN and SYDVKM. V was trimmed by 7 bases and J by 4 bases, leaving 18 bases between them. The CDR3 runs to 15 residues. CDR3 sequence (DNA): TGTGCCAGCAATCCCCCCGGCAGGGTCCCAGATACGCAGTATTTT. As protein: CASNPPGRVPDTQYF.

This chain joins TRBV5-1 and TRBJ1-2, with D maybe TRBD1 (5 bases). Trimming left V 3 bases short and J 2 bases short, with 14 bases between. The length of the CDR3 is 15 residues. Germline CDR1 and CDR2: SGHRS and YFSETQ. The CDR3 coding sequence is TGCGCCAGCAGCTACCCAGGGCACTCGAACTATGGCTACACCTTC. Residues: CASSYPGHSNYGYTF.

The rearrangement links TRBV5-5 to TRBJ2-5; D gene ambiguous. The V gene's germline CDR1 is SGHKS and CDR2 YYEKEE (reference sequence). CDR3 length: 13 residues. The ends were cut back, 4 bases at V and 5 bases at J, with 12 bases in the middle. The CDR3 sequence: CASSMTLRETQYF. CDR3 DNA: TGTGCCAGCAGCATGACCCTGCGGGAGACCCAGTACTTC.

The chain recombines TRBV5-1 with TRBJ2-5; D call uncertain. Germline V gene sequence: CDR1 SGHRS, CDR2 YFSETQ. V was shortened by 9 bases and J by 4 bases, with 16 bases between the two germline ends. This CDR3 comprises 13 residues. The CDR3 spells CATSPSGGETQYF. The CDR3 region has the DNA TGCGCCACCTCCCCTAGTGGCGGAGAGACCCAGTACTTC.

J is TRBJ1-4 and V is TRBV9, with a weak D call TRBD1 (6 bases). The germline V gene encodes CDR1 SGDLS and CDR2 YYNGEE. Trimming removed 3 bases from V and 5 bases from J, with 11 bases in between. The CDR3 sequence is 14 residues long. The CDR3 coding sequence is TGTGCCAGCAGCGCCGGGACACCGAATGAAAAACTGTTTTTT. It specifies CASSAGTPNEKLFF. Full variable domain (remainder filled in from reference TRBV9 and TRBJ1-4): DSGVTQTPKHLITATGQRVTLRCSPRSGDLSVYWYQQSLDQGLQFLIQYYNGEERAKGNILERFSAQQFPDLHSELNLSSLELGDSALYFCASSAGTPNEKLFFGSGTQLSVL.

The V gene is TRBV4-1, the J gene TRBJ2-7, with TRBD2 as a possible D gene (6 bases). Trimming removed 2 bases at V and 5 bases at J, with 7 bases between. This CDR3 region has 12 residues. The germline CDR1 and CDR2 sequences are MGHRA and YSYEKL. DNA of the CDR3: TGCGCCAGCAGCCAAACGGGGGACGAGCAGTACTTC. Its translation: CASSQTGDEQYF.

The chain links TRBV14 to TRBJ1-5; unclear D gene. The CDR3 loop spans 13 amino acids. Germline CDR1 SGHDN, CDR2 FVKESK. V was cut by 2 bases and J by 5 bases, with 7 bases left in between. CDR3 DNA sequence: TGTGCCAGCAGCCAAAACCTCGATCAGCCCCAGCATTTT. Its protein is CASSQNLDQPQHF.

This clone is a singleton in its sample. The chain carries TRBV28 and TRBJ2-3; D unclear. V shed 2 bases and J shed 6 bases, with 3 bases lying between them. From germline, CDR1 is MDHEN and CDR2 SYDVKM. This CDR3 spans 11 amino acids. The CDR3 DNA sequence: TGTGCCAGCAGTTTAGGGGATACGCAGTATTTT. Its protein is CASSLGDTQYF. The full variable domain, with the rest looked up from reference TRBV28 and TRBJ2-3, is DVKVTQSSRYLVKRTGEKVFLECVQDMDHENMFWYRQDPGLGLRLIYFSYDVKMKEKGDIPEGYSVSREKKERFSLILESASTNQTSMYLCASSLGDTQYFGPGTRLTVL.

This sequence joins TRBV3-1 (or the pseudogene TRBV3-2) and TRBJ2-5; no clear D. The CDR3 is 14 residues long. Germline CDR1 and CDR2: LGHDT and YNNKEL (reference sequence). V gave up 0 bases and J gave up 0 bases, with 5 bases separating them. The DNA of the CDR3 is TGTGCCAGCAGCCAAGATCATGACCAAGAGACCCAGTACTTC. Translation: CASSQDHDQETQYF.

This rearrangement joins TRBV28 to TRBJ1-4, with D uncertain. The CDR3 extends over 14 amino acids. Per the germline V gene, CDR1 is MDHEN and CDR2 is SYDVKM. Trimming cost V 4 bases and J 0 bases, with 6 bases left between them. CDR3 nucleotides: TGTGCCAGCAGTTCATTTGCAACTAATGAAAAACTGTTTTTT. It encodes CASSSFATNEKLFF. Looking up the rest from reference TRBV28 and TRBJ1-4 gives the full variable domain: DVKVTQSSRYLVKRTGEKVFLECVQDMDHENMFWYRQDPGLGLRLIYFSYDVKMKEKGDIPEGYSVSREKKERFSLILESASTNQTSMYLCASSSFATNEKLFFGSGTQLSVL.

The chain carries TRBV28 and TRBJ1-2, with D possibly being TRBD1 (6 bases). The CDR3 runs 16 residues. Trimming cost V 6 bases and J 7 bases, with 24 bases left between them. Germline-derived CDR1 and CDR2 are MDHEN and SYDVKM. The CDR3 sequence: CASSFEPGHQYGGYTF. For the CDR3, the DNA is TGTGCCAGCAGCTTTGAACCGGGACATCAGTATGGTGGCTACACCTTC.

The V and J genes are TRBV7-3 and TRBJ2-4, with D unclear. Trimming left V 5 bases short and J 0 bases short, with 11 bases between. Per the germline V gene, CDR1 is SGHTA and CDR2 is FQGTGA. This CDR3 comprises 15 residues. The DNA of the CDR3 is TGTGCCAGCAGCCTAGAACCGTTAGCCAAAAACATTCAGTACTTC. It translates to CASSLEPLAKNIQYF.

This rearrangement joins TRBV7-9 to TRBJ1-1, with no clear D. The CDR3 has 15 amino acids. The V end was cut by 5 bases, the J end by 4 bases, with 17 bases between. Germline assignment: CDR1 SEHNR and CDR2 FQNEAQ (reference sequence). CDR3 loop: CASSIDTSGSTEAFF. The CDR3 DNA reads TGTGCCAGCAGCATTGACACAAGCGGGAGCACTGAAGCTTTCTTT. The full variable domain, rest sourced from reference TRBV7-9 and TRBJ1-1, is DTGVSQNPRHKITKRGQNVTFRCDPISEHNRLYWYRQTLGQGPEFLTYFQNEAQLEKSRLLSDRFSAERPKGSFSTLEIQRTEQGDSAMYLCASSIDTSGSTEAFFGQGTRLTVV.

V gene TRBV11-2 combines with J gene TRBJ1-5; 9 bases are shared with TRBD1. J lost 7 bases, V lost 5 bases, and 6 bases had no gene match. Germline V lookup: CDR1 SGHAT, CDR2 FQNNGV. This CDR3 region has 14 residues. CDR3 amino acids: CASSRTGGGQPQHF. The CDR3 nucleotides are TGTGCCAGCAGCCGTACAGGGGGCGGGCAGCCCCAGCATTTT. Full variable domain (missing parts from reference TRBV11-2 and TRBJ1-5): EAGVAQSPRYKIIEKRQSVAFWCNPISGHATLYWYQQILGQGPKLLIQFQNNGVVDDSQLPKDRFSAERLKGVDSTLKIQPAKLEDSAVYLCASSRTGGGQPQHFGDGTRLSIL.

The gene calls are TRBV6-5 and TRBJ2-7; D remains ambiguous. This CDR3 has 11 residues. V shed 7 bases and J shed 3 bases, with 7 bases lying between them. Germline values: CDR1 MNHEY, CDR2 SVGAGI. The CDR3 protein is CASTGGYEQYF. CDR3 nucleotides: TGTGCCAGCACCGGCGGCTACGAGCAGTACTTC.

The chain uses TRBV18 and TRBJ2-7, with unresolved D. The germline V gene encodes CDR1 KGHSH and CDR2 LQKENI. The CDR3 sequence is 12 residues long. V dropped 2 bases and J dropped 5 bases, with 7 bases sitting between them. In DNA, the CDR3 is TGTGCCAGCTCACCAGATCGCGACGAGCAGTACTTC. Its protein is CASSPDRDEQYF.

The chain joins TRBV13 to TRBJ2-2; TRBD1 might be the D (6 bases). Between the trimmed V and J ends, which lost 1 base and 2 bases, there was a span of 8 bases. CDR1 is PRHDT, CDR2 FYEKMQ, per germline (reference sequence). This CDR3 contains 15 residues. This CDR3 is CASSLVGHNTGELFF. The CDR3 DNA reads TGTGCCAGCAGCTTAGTGGGACACAACACCGGGGAGCTGTTTTTT.

The chain couples TRBV28 to TRBJ1-1, with 11 nucleotides matching TRBD1. The CDR3 contains 16 residues. Unmatched junction bases numbered 5, after V lost 5 bases and J lost 0 bases. From germline, CDR1 is MDHEN and CDR2 SYDVKM. As DNA, the CDR3 is TGTGCCAGCAGTCTCGGACAGGGGGCCATGAACACTGAAGCTTTCTTT. It is translated as CASSLGQGAMNTEAFF.